The following is a TCR beta chain sequence with its context. The record originates from a study of long-term antiretroviral therapy in people with HIV. Running of the v3.0 immunoSEQ assay took place at survey level. The data were produced by immunoSEQ multiplex PCR, yet TCRdb's version contains in-frame clones alone and is incomplete. The sample lists under 15,000 clones; over 75% were seen once. In germline, CDR1 is LNHDA, CDR2 SQIVND (reference sequence). The CDR3 has 17 residues. Trimming left V 1 base short and J 6 bases short, with 19 bases between. The receptor was derived from a woman aged 18 to 35 with HIV. This chain joins TRBV19 and TRBJ1-5; D ambiguous. Specimen: unsorted PBMCs, collected 1.3 years after starting antiretroviral therapy. The CDR3 bases are TGTGCCAGTAGTATAGTCTTAGGCTGGATGGTCGGTCAGCCCCAGCATTTT. Translation gives CASSIVLGWMVGQPQHF. Using reference TRBV19 and TRBJ1-5 for the parts outside the CDR3, the full variable domain is DGGITQSPKYLFRKEGQNVTLSCEQNLNHDAMYWYRQDPGQGLRLIYYSQIVNDFQKGDIAEGYSVSREKKESFPLTVTSAQKNPTAFYLCASSIVLGWMVGQPQHFGDGTRLSIL.